The source of this TCR beta chain is a study of cytomegalovirus exposure and HLA in healthy donors. Study-wide background: An early release of data contained approximately 85 million unique TCRs, which came from HLA-typed donors.

Trimming took 1 base from V and 2 from J, leaving 5 bases between them. This CDR3 has 13 amino acids. Germline V gene lookup returns CDR1 MGHRA and CDR2 YSYEKL. The PCR employed 60 Vbeta primers together with 13 Jbeta primers. Clones were read by immunoSEQ multiplex PCR, and TCRdb kept only the in-frame ones, dropping some. This sample's table has about 53,000 clones. Each of the donors was a healthy bone marrow donor. The sample consisted of PBMCs. The clonotype originates from a man between 18 and 35 years old in good health and CMV-seropositive. The rearrangement uses TRBV4-1 and TRBJ2-5, with a possible D match to TRBD1 (5 bases). DNA for the CDR3: TGCGCCAGCAGCCAAGGACAGCAAGAGACCCAGTACTTC. Protein sequence: CASSQGQQETQYF.